Each of the 32 T cell receptor beta chains below was sequenced from the same sample in a study of blood T cell repertoires in COVID-19. Repertoires were generated with immunoSEQ multiplex PCR, while TCRdb's copy carries only in-frame clones and drops some. The data hold under 95,000 clones, with roughly nine tenths observed a single time. What was sequenced was peripheral blood. The receptors come from a man aged 45 to 65 with COVID-19, enrolled during active disease.

The sample holds a few counts of this clone. This sequence joins TRBV19 and TRBJ2-2; TRBD2 aligns across 10 bases. Germline CDR1 is LNHDA and CDR2 is SQIVND (reference sequence). This CDR3 has 15 residues. J gave up 6 bases and V 3 bases, and 4 bases lay outside the gene matches. In nucleotides, the CDR3 is TGTGCCAGTAGTATCGGACTAGCGGTTGCCGGGGAGCTGTTTTTT. Translated: CASSIGLAVAGELFF. Full variable domain (outside the CDR3, taken from reference TRBV19 and TRBJ2-2): DGGITQSPKYLFRKEGQNVTLSCEQNLNHDAMYWYRQDPGQGLRLIYYSQIVNDFQKGDIAEGYSVSREKKESFPLTVTSAQKNPTAFYLCASSIGLAVAGELFFGEGSRLTVL.

This clone was found once. The chain employs TRBV10-3 and TRBJ2-2; TRBD2 might be the D (5 bases). The CDR3 is made up of 17 amino acids. Germline V gene sequence: CDR1 ENHRY, CDR2 SYGVKD. V was pared by 7 bases and J by 6 bases, with 24 bases between. The CDR3 bases are TGTGCCATCACCCCCCACCTAGCAGGTGGCGGGCCCGGGGAGCTGTTTTTT. It encodes CAITPHLAGGGPGELFF.

The chain carries TRBV7-8 and TRBJ2-2, with D possibly matching TRBD1 (6 bases). Germline V gives CDR1 SGHVS, CDR2 FQNEAQ. Deletions cut 4 bases from V and 1 base from J, with 13 bases between. CDR3 length: 16 amino acids. CDR3 residues: CASSSTPGQNTGELFF. The CDR3, as DNA: TGTGCCAGCAGCTCGACGCCGGGACAGAACACCGGGGAGCTGTTTTTT.

The chain combines TRBV11-2 with TRBJ2-5; 11 bases fit TRBD2. The CDR3 sequence is 15 residues long. The junction had 4 bases not matched to a gene; V was cut back by 4 bases and J by 3 bases. Germline V CDR1 and CDR2: SGHAT, FQNNGV. CDR3 bases: TGTGCCAGCAGCTCACAGGGACTAGCGGAAGAGACCCAGTACTTC. Its translation is CASSSQGLAEETQYF.

This clone appeared a single time. V gene TRBV25-1 combines with J gene TRBJ2-1; 12 bases align to TRBD2. There are 15 residues in the CDR3. The ends lost 10 bases at V and 15 bases at J; junction bases unmatched: 19. Germline CDR1 and CDR2: MGHDK and SYGVNS. In DNA form, the CDR3 reads TGTGCCACCATCTACTGGCTAGCGGGAGGGCCGGTTTTGTTCTTC. Translating gives CATIYWLAGGPVLFF.

The gene calls are TRBV19 and TRBJ2-1, with TRBD2 matching over 14 bases. The CDR3 contains 15 residues. Per germline, CDR1 LNHDA and CDR2 SQIVND (reference sequence). V shed 4 bases, J shed 8 bases, and the junction held 4 bases outside the gene matches. DNA of the CDR3: TGTGCCAGTAGTACGGGACTAGCGGGAGCCGATGAGCAGTTCTTC. Its protein is CASSTGLAGADEQFF.

The gene calls are TRBV7-8 and TRBJ2-7; tentatively, D is TRBD1 (6 bases). The CDR3 is made up of 14 amino acids. With 1 base removed from V and 2 bases from J, the gap between germline ends came to 9 bases. CDR1 and CDR2 from the germline V gene are SGHVS and FQNEAQ. Written as DNA, the CDR3 is TGTGCCAGCAGCTTAGGCAGGGGAACCTACGAGCAGTACTTC. Translating gives CASSLGRGTYEQYF. The variable domain in full, with the rest retrieved from reference TRBV7-8 and TRBJ2-7, is GAGVSQSPRYKVAKRGQDVALRCDPISGHVSLFWYQQALGQGPEFLTYFQNEAQLDKSGLPSDRFFAERPEGSVSTLKIQRTQQEDSAVYLCASSLGRGTYEQYFGPGTRLTVT.

The chain combines TRBV28 with TRBJ1-5; 12 nucleotides align to TRBD1. Looked up from germline, CDR1 is MDHEN and CDR2 is SYDVKM. Unmatched junction bases numbered 3, after V lost 3 bases and J lost 6 bases. This CDR3 is built from 15 residues. CDR3 sequence reads: CASSLGQGAGQPQHF. CDR3 nucleotides: TGTGCCAGCAGTTTGGGACAGGGGGCTGGTCAGCCCCAGCATTTT.

CDR3 sequence reads: CAWSGKTSGRAETQYF. CDR3 DNA: TGTGCCTGGAGTGGAAAGACTAGCGGGAGGGCCGAGACGCAGTATTTT. This rearrangement joins TRBV30 to TRBJ2-3; 14 nucleotides agree with TRBD2. The CDR3 totals 16 residues. V lost 1 base and J lost 9; bases outside the gene matches: 9. Germline values: CDR1 GTSNPN, CDR2 SVGIG (reference sequence).

The chain couples TRBV4-1 to TRBJ1-4; 9 bases are shared with TRBD1. The J segment lost 8 bases and the V segment lost 2 bases, leaving 6 bases of the junction unmatched. The germline CDR1 and CDR2 sequences are MGHRA and YSYEKL. The CDR3 is 15 residues long. CDR3 bases: TGCGCCAGCAGCCAACCTGGACAGGGGCCGGAAAAACTGTTTTTT. Its translation: CASSQPGQGPEKLFF.

This chain joins TRBV19 and TRBJ2-1, with 14 bases that match TRBD2. The J segment lost 0 bases and the V segment lost 5 bases, leaving 3 bases of the junction unmatched. Looked up from germline, CDR1 is LNHDA and CDR2 is SQIVND (reference sequence). The CDR3 runs 17 residues. Written as DNA, the CDR3 is TGTGCCAGTAGTTCCGGGACTAGCGGGAGCTCCTACAATGAGCAGTTCTTC. It codes for CASSSGTSGSSYNEQFF.

The rearrangement links TRBV10-3 to TRBJ1-5, with D maybe TRBD1 (5 bases). CDR1 ENHRY and CDR2 SYGVKD come from the germline V gene. This CDR3 has 13 residues. Trimming took off 3 bases at V and 5 bases at J, with 8 bases between the two ends. The CDR3 coding sequence is TGTGCCATCAGTGAAGACAGATATCAGCCCCAGCATTTT. Translating it yields CAISEDRYQPQHF.

As DNA, the CDR3 is TGTGCCAGCAGCCACCGGGAAGCAACTAATGAAAAACTGTTTTTT. Amino acids: CASSHREATNEKLFF. V gene TRBV5-4 combines with J gene TRBJ1-4; D gene unclear. The CDR3 is 15 residues long. V was shortened by 4 bases and J by 0 bases, with 10 bases between the two germline ends. CDR1 is SGHNT and CDR2 is YYREEE in the germline V gene (reference sequence).

This CDR3 reads CASSLGTGTYNEQFF. In nucleotides, the CDR3 is TGTGCCAGCAGCTTGGGGACAGGAACCTACAATGAGCAGTTCTTC. J is TRBJ2-1 and V is TRBV11-3, with 8 bases that match TRBD1. CDR1 is SGHNT and CDR2 is YENEEA in the germline V gene. The CDR3 totals 15 residues. V was clipped by 3 bases and J by 2 bases; unmatched bases: 3. Looking up the rest from reference TRBV11-3 and TRBJ2-1 gives the full variable domain: EAGVVQSPRYKIIEKKQPVAFWCNPISGHNTLYWYLQNLGQGPELLIRYENEEAVDDSQLPKDRFSAERLKGVDSTLKIQPAELGDSAVYLCASSLGTGTYNEQFFGPGTRLTVL.

This clone was recorded once. V and J are TRBV3-1 (or the pseudogene TRBV3-2) and TRBJ2-7; the match to TRBD1 covers 7 bases. Germline trimming cut 3 bases from V and 2 bases from J; bases unmatched to any gene: 4. The germline V gene has CDR1 LGHDT and CDR2 YNNKEL (reference sequence). There are 14 residues in the CDR3. Here the CDR3 reads CASSQGTDPYEQYF. CDR3 nucleotide sequence: TGTGCCAGCAGCCAGGGGACAGACCCCTACGAGCAGTACTTC.

J is TRBJ1-1 and V is TRBV11-3; D perhaps matches TRBD1 (6 bases). This CDR3 region has 13 residues. The V end was cut by 5 bases, the J end by 8 bases, with 15 bases between. The V gene's germline CDR1 is SGHNT and CDR2 YENEEA. The CDR3 spells CASSPNRDEEAFF. The DNA for the CDR3 is TGTGCCAGCAGCCCCAACAGGGACGAAGAAGCTTTCTTT. Combining the CDR3 with reference TRBV11-3 and TRBJ1-1 gives the whole variable domain EAGVVQSPRYKIIEKKQPVAFWCNPISGHNTLYWYLQNLGQGPELLIRYENEEAVDDSQLPKDRFSAERLKGVDSTLKIQPAELGDSAVYLCASSPNRDEEAFFGQGTRLTVV.

The rearrangement uses TRBV6-4 and TRBJ2-1, with D tentatively TRBD2 (5 bases). Trimming pared 4 bases from V and 6 bases from J, leaving 16 bases between. The length of the CDR3 is 15 residues. The V gene's germline CDR1 is MRHNA and CDR2 SNTAGT. CDR3 sequence: CASSGLAEAPNEQFF. The CDR3 region has the DNA TGTGCCAGCAGTGGTCTGGCGGAGGCCCCCAATGAGCAGTTCTTC.

Concerning this clone: One junction end does not reproduce the germline sequence, and a read error may be involved. The chain recombines TRBV23-1 with TRBJ1-2; D is undetermined. TRBV23-1 counts as an open reading frame of uncertain function. CDR3 length: 9 amino acids. CDR3 protein: CASSPPRRF. CDR3 DNA: TGCGCCAGCAGTCCTCCGAGGAGATTC.

This chain joins TRBV9 and TRBJ2-7; 8 bases align to TRBD1. Looked up from germline, CDR1 is SGDLS and CDR2 is YYNGEE. The CDR3 totals 15 residues. The junction had 4 bases not matched to a gene; V was cut back by 0 bases and J by 2 bases. The CDR3 loop is CASSVGGTGPYEQYF. CDR3 in DNA: TGTGCCAGCAGCGTAGGCGGGACAGGCCCCTACGAGCAGTACTTC.

In the case of this clone: Its ends do not fully match the called genes, so a read error is possible. CDR3 bases: TGCAGCGTTGATAATTTGGACAGGGGCTTC. Its protein product is CSVDNLDRGF. The rearrangement uses TRBV29-1 and TRBJ1-2, with 9 nucleotides matching TRBD1. CDR3 size: 10 residues. Germline V gene data show CDR1 as SQVTM and CDR2 as ANQGSEA.

This clone was observed a few times. The J gene is TRBJ1-5, the V gene TRBV5-1, with D tentatively TRBD1 (5 bases). Between the trimmed V and J ends, which lost 1 base and 4 bases, there was a span of 9 bases. This CDR3 region has 14 residues. Germline V gene sequence: CDR1 SGHRS, CDR2 YFSETQ. This CDR3 is CASSLRGGNQPQHF. The DNA for the CDR3 is TGCGCCAGCAGCTTGCGGGGGGGAAATCAGCCCCAGCATTTT.

J is TRBJ2-3 and V is TRBV21-1; TRBD1, the table's D call, lacks a check against the DNA. TRBV21-1 counts as a pseudogene. There are 17 residues in the CDR3. CDR3 amino acids: CASSKVVTATSTDTQYF. CDR3 sequence (DNA): TGTGCCAGCAGCAAAGTAGTAACAGCCACTAGCACAGATACGCAGTATTTT.

This clone was counted a few times. The J gene is TRBJ2-1, the V gene TRBV5-1; tentative D call: TRBD1 (6 bases). Between the trimmed V and J ends, which lost 4 bases and 7 bases, there was a span of 18 bases. Germline V gene data show CDR1 as SGHRS and CDR2 as YFSETQ. This CDR3 comprises 15 residues. This CDR3 reads CASSLQGRLGNEQFF. The CDR3 region has the DNA TGCGCCAGCAGCCTTCAGGGGCGTCTAGGGAATGAGCAGTTCTTC.

This chain connects TRBV28 to TRBJ2-7; a weak D match, TRBD2 (6 bases). The CDR3 consists of 13 residues. Germline values: CDR1 MDHEN, CDR2 SYDVKM. Trimming removed 7 bases from V and 0 bases from J, with 10 bases in between. Here the CDR3 reads CASISSGSYEQYF. In DNA, the CDR3 is TGTGCCAGCATCAGTAGCGGCTCCTACGAGCAGTACTTC.

The chain recombines TRBV28 with TRBJ1-1, with D hard to call. The CDR3 is made up of 13 amino acids. The V end lost 3 bases, the J end lost 4 bases, and 9 bases lay between the germline ends. From germline, CDR1 is MDHEN and CDR2 SYDVKM. The CDR3 here is CASSFRVGTEAFF. The CDR3 DNA sequence: TGTGCCAGCAGTTTTCGGGTCGGCACTGAAGCTTTCTTT.

CDR3 sequence (DNA): TGTGCCAGCAGCCAAGATCTTGGGGGGAATGGCTACACCTTC. Encoded protein: CASSQDLGGNGYTF. The V gene is TRBV14, the J gene TRBJ1-2; D might be TRBD1 (5 bases). This CDR3 is 14 amino acids long. Germline assignment: CDR1 SGHDN and CDR2 FVKESK. Trimming shortened V by 0 bases and J by 6 bases, and 11 bases separated the two germline ends.

This chain joins TRBV2 and TRBJ1-1; D perhaps matches TRBD1 (5 bases). The V gene's germline CDR1 is SNHLY and CDR2 FYNNEI. The CDR3 is 13 amino acids. Between the trimmed V and J ends, which lost 10 bases and 5 bases, there was a span of 17 bases. As DNA, the CDR3 is TGTGCCACCCAGGGCCGGGCGAGGACTGAAGCTTTCTTT. Protein sequence: CATQGRARTEAFF.

The chain uses TRBV11-2 and TRBJ2-1; 8 bases line up with TRBD2. Germline assignment: CDR1 SGHAT and CDR2 FQNNGV. The CDR3 has 15 residues. The V segment lost 2 bases and the J segment 0 bases; nucleotides outside the gene matches: 0. CDR3: CASSLSGSSYNEQFF. The CDR3 DNA follows: TGTGCCAGCAGCTTAAGCGGGAGCTCCTACAATGAGCAGTTCTTC.

The rearrangement links TRBV7-9 to TRBJ1-4, with D perhaps TRBD1 (5 bases). Germline V gene sequence: CDR1 SEHNR, CDR2 FQNEAQ (reference sequence). V lost 2 bases, J lost 7 bases, and 17 bases lay in between. The CDR3 contains 16 residues. The CDR3 reads CASSLRGEGGGEKLFF. In DNA form, the CDR3 reads TGTGCCAGCAGCTTAAGGGGCGAGGGCGGGGGTGAAAAACTGTTTTTT. Variable domain in full (rest from reference TRBV7-9 and TRBJ1-4): DTGVSQNPRHKITKRGQNVTFRCDPISEHNRLYWYRQTLGQGPEFLTYFQNEAQLEKSRLLSDRFSAERPKGSFSTLEIQRTEQGDSAMYLCASSLRGEGGGEKLFFGSGTQLSVL.

The chain links TRBV6-5 to TRBJ1-2; TRBD1 matches at 8 bases. Germline V gene lookup returns CDR1 MNHEY and CDR2 SVGAGI. V lost 2 bases and J lost 7; bases outside the gene matches: 3. The length of the CDR3 is 13 residues. The CDR3 coding sequence is TGTGCCAGCAGTTACGCAGGGGGCTCTGGCTACACCTTC. It yields the protein CASSYAGGSGYTF.

The CDR3 DNA follows: TGTGCCTGGAGTGGACTAGCGGGAGAGGGAGGTACGCAGTATTTT. The encoded protein is CAWSGLAGEGGTQYF. The V and J genes are TRBV30 and TRBJ2-3; 12 bases are a match to TRBD2. This CDR3 has 15 residues. Germline V gives CDR1 GTSNPN, CDR2 SVGIG (reference sequence). The V gene end was trimmed by 1 base and the J gene end by 8 bases; junction bases not matched to a gene: 7.

The chain couples TRBV7-2 to TRBJ1-1; 12 bases match TRBD1. Germline CDR1 and CDR2: SGHTA and FQGNSA. V dropped 5 bases and J dropped 4; count of bases not matched to a gene: 17. The CDR3 runs 19 residues. The CDR3 reads CASSILGQGALGARTEAFF. CDR3 coding DNA: TGTGCCAGCAGCATCCTGGGACAGGGGGCATTAGGAGCTCGCACTGAAGCTTTCTTT.